The 9 T cell receptor beta chains listed next were all sequenced from one sample in a study of blood T cells in healthy people across ages (dated by TCRdb to between 2014 and 2017). Receptor amplification or capture employed 5' RACE. The second PCR ran for about 7 to 11 cycles and used a J-beta primer mix along with a sample-barcoded 5' primer. The public reads were quality trimmed at Q25 with fastp and then assembled into clones with MiXCR by TCRdb, keeping productive beta chains. Identical CDR3 protein sequences are pooled into one entry, listed with their most common genes and DNA. In all, the sample holds roughly 1.9 million distinct CDR3 sequences, and 30% to 40% of those were seen once. The ten largest make up approximately 22% of the sample. Sample: blood. The receptors were sampled from a human donor in good health.

V gene TRBV4-2 combines with J gene TRBJ1-5; no reliable D call. The CDR3 totals 13 residues. Germline V gene lookup returns CDR1 LGHNA and CDR2 YNFKEQ. The V end was cut by 1 base, the J end by 5 bases, with 6 bases between. The CDR3 region is CASSQGFDQPQHF. The DNA of the CDR3 is TGTGCCAGCAGCCAAGGGTTCGATCAGCCCCAGCATTTT.

This clonotype occurred a few times. Possible read error: a much larger clone is one base away. The rearrangement links TRBV20-1 to TRBJ2-3; weak D call: TRBD2 (6 bases). The CDR3 has 17 residues. Germline CDR1 reads DFQATT; CDR2 reads SNEGSKA (reference sequence). CDR3 nucleotides: TGCAGTGCTGGAGATGGGGTCGGGCGGGGCAGCACAGATACGCAGTATTTT. Translated, it gives CSAGDGVGRGSTDTQYF.

This clonotype was counted at least ten times. The chain employs TRBV7-7 and TRBJ2-3; D is unresolved. Germline CDR1 is SSHAT and CDR2 is FNYEAQ (reference sequence). This CDR3 contains 14 residues. V lost 5 bases, J lost 4 bases, and 13 bases lay in between. CDR3 in amino acids: CASSVGPSADTQYF. The CDR3 nucleotides are TGTGCCAGCAGCGTAGGACCGTCGGCAGATACGCAGTATTTT.

V usage is TRBV20-1 and J usage is TRBJ1-4; 7 bases fit TRBD1. The CDR3 spans 13 residues. Germline lookup yields CDR1 DFQATT and CDR2 SNEGSKA (reference sequence). V dropped 5 bases and J dropped 3; count of bases not matched to a gene: 3. The CDR3 region is CSAPGQPNEKLFF. The CDR3 region has the DNA TGCAGTGCTCCGGGACAGCCTAATGAAAAACTGTTTTTT.

The chain uses TRBV15 and TRBJ1-5, with unresolved D. V lost 0 bases to trimming and J lost 5 bases, with 14 bases between them. The CDR3 totals 16 residues. The germline V gene encodes CDR1 LNHNV and CDR2 YYDKDF (reference sequence). CDR3 in DNA: TGTGCCACCAGCAGAGATTTCGGGCAAACAGATCAGCCCCAGCATTTT. This encodes CATSRDFGQTDQPQHF.

This clonotype was detected once. The rearrangement uses TRBV7-3 and TRBJ2-3, with D tentatively TRBD1 or TRBD2 (5 bases each). With 2 bases removed from V and 2 bases from J, the gap between germline ends came to 11 bases. CDR1 and CDR2 from the germline V gene are SGHTA and FQGTGA. The CDR3 runs to 15 residues. CDR3 nucleotide sequence: TGTGCCAGCAGCTTAGAGGGGCACTTCACAGATACGCAGTATTTT. This gives the protein CASSLEGHFTDTQYF. The variable domain in full, with the rest retrieved from reference TRBV7-3 and TRBJ2-3, is GAGVSQTPSNKVTEKGKYVELRCDPISGHTALYWYRQSLGQGPEFLIYFQGTGAADDSGLPNDRFFAVRPEGSVSTLKIQRTERGDSAVYLCASSLEGHFTDTQYFGPGTRLTVL.

This sequence joins TRBV5-6 and TRBJ2-1; D unresolved. Germline CDR1 reads SGHDT; CDR2 reads YYEEEE. The CDR3 sequence is 14 residues long. V was clipped by 1 base and J by 10 bases, with 15 bases between them. CDR3 DNA sequence: TGTGCCAGCAGCTTGATTACCTACGTGGAGGAGCAGTTCTTC. Its protein is CASSLITYVEEQFF.

This clonotype was seen a handful of times. V and J are TRBV20-1 and TRBJ2-1; D remains ambiguous. The CDR3 spans 10 residues. The germline V and J ends were trimmed by 3 bases and 15 bases, with 12 bases remaining between them. CDR1 DFQATT and CDR2 SNEGSKA come from the germline V gene (reference sequence). The CDR3 coding sequence is TGCAGTGCTAGTTTACACCGCACGTTCTTC. It encodes CSASLHRTFF.

The V call is TRBV6-2 or TRBV6-3, the J call TRBJ2-1, with 11 bases fitting TRBD2. Trimming removed 2 bases from V and 4 bases from J; junction bases left unmatched: 4. Germline values: CDR1 MNHEY, CDR2 SVGEGT. The CDR3 totals 16 residues. CDR3: CASSYEGLAVYNEQFF. In DNA form, the CDR3 reads TGTGCCAGCAGTTACGAGGGACTAGCGGTATACAATGAGCAGTTCTTC.